Each of the 21 T cell receptor beta chains below was sequenced from the same sample in a study of technical replicates of blood from a few donors. The table came from immunoSEQ multiplex PCR; TCRdb's copy has only in-frame clones and leaves some out. The table shows fewer than 75,000 clones, with 93% occurring only once. Source material: T cells isolated from PBMCs. These receptors all come from a human donor in good health.

The chain carries TRBV5-1 and TRBJ2-3; possibly TRBD2 for D (6 bases). Trimming pared 4 bases from V and 4 bases from J, leaving 16 bases between. Germline CDR1 and CDR2: SGHRS and YFSETQ. The CDR3 covers 15 residues. CDR3 in DNA: TGCGCCAGCAGCCAGACTAGTCAGTATCCAGATACGCAGTATTTT. It encodes CASSQTSQYPDTQYF.

A few counts support this clone. The genes are TRBV9 and TRBJ1-1; D ambiguous. V shed 0 bases and J shed 0 bases, with 6 bases lying between them. The length of the CDR3 is 14 residues. Germline V lookup: CDR1 SGDLS, CDR2 YYNGEE. The CDR3 DNA is TGTGCCAGCAGCGTAGGAGACTTGAACACTGAAGCTTTCTTT. It translates to CASSVGDLNTEAFF.

The rearrangement uses TRBV11-2 and TRBJ2-7, with 9 bases aligning to TRBD1. V lost 6 bases and J lost 4; bases outside the gene matches: 16. CDR1 is SGHAT, CDR2 FQNNGV, per germline. The CDR3 loop spans 17 amino acids. In nucleotides, the CDR3 is TGTGCCAGCAGAACCCCGGGACAGGGTACCTTACTTTACGAGCAGTACTTC. Its protein product is CASRTPGQGTLLYEQYF. The entire variable domain, with the rest obtained from reference TRBV11-2 and TRBJ2-7, is as follows: EAGVAQSPRYKIIEKRQSVAFWCNPISGHATLYWYQQILGQGPKLLIQFQNNGVVDDSQLPKDRFSAERLKGVDSTLKIQPAKLEDSAVYLCASRTPGQGTLLYEQYFGPGTRLTVT.

The chain joins TRBV19 to TRBJ1-1, with D unresolved. The CDR3 is made up of 12 amino acids. V was cut by 5 bases and J by 10 bases, with 14 bases left in between. Germline assignment: CDR1 LNHDA and CDR2 SQIVND (reference sequence). The CDR3 here is CASSLTGSPAFF. DNA for the CDR3: TGTGCCAGTAGTCTGACGGGGTCCCCAGCTTTCTTT.

This rearrangement joins TRBV12-5 to TRBJ2-1; tentative D call: TRBD2 (5 bases). The V gene lost 8 bases and the J gene lost 2 bases, with 16 bases spanning the gap. Germline V gene lookup returns CDR1 LGHNT and CDR2 FRNRAP. The CDR3 is made up of 15 amino acids. Here the CDR3 DNA reads TGTGCTAGTCGAGCTAGCACGGTACCCTACAATGAGCAGTTCTTC. The encoded protein is CASRASTVPYNEQFF.

V gene TRBV29-1 combines with J gene TRBJ2-1, with D tentatively TRBD1 (6 bases). Between the trimmed V and J ends, which lost 7 bases and 3 bases, there was a span of 22 bases. Looked up from germline, CDR1 is SQVTM and CDR2 is ANQGSEA. This CDR3 has 16 amino acids. Here the CDR3 reads CSALTVLRQDYNEQFF. For the CDR3, the DNA is TGCAGCGCTCTTACCGTTTTGAGACAGGACTACAATGAGCAGTTCTTC.

In DNA form, the CDR3 reads TGTGCCAGCTCACCAGCTGGGACTAGCATGAATGAGCAGTTCTTC. Translation gives CASSPAGTSMNEQFF. This rearrangement joins TRBV18 to TRBJ2-1; 9 nucleotides match TRBD2. The CDR3 loop spans 15 amino acids. V was pared by 2 bases and J by 7 bases, with 6 bases of the junction left unmatched. Germline V CDR1 and CDR2: KGHSH, LQKENI. The full variable domain, in which reference TRBV18 and TRBJ2-1 provide the parts outside the CDR3, is NAGVMQNPRHLVRRRGQEARLRCSPMKGHSHVYWYRQLPEEGLKFMVYLQKENIIDESGMPKERFSAEFPKEGPSILRIQQVVRGDSAAYFCASSPAGTSMNEQFFGPGTRLTVL.

The rearrangement uses TRBV2 and TRBJ1-6, with unresolved D. The CDR3 length is 14 residues. Per germline, CDR1 SNHLY and CDR2 FYNNEI. Deletions cut 7 bases from V and 6 bases from J, with 13 bases between. CDR3 bases: TGTGCCAGCATCCCCGACACTTTTAATTCACCCCTCCACTTT. It translates to CASIPDTFNSPLHF. The full variable domain, with the rest looked up from reference TRBV2 and TRBJ1-6, is EPEVTQTPSHQVTQMGQEVILRCVPISNHLYFYWYRQILGQKVEFLVSFYNNEISEKSEIFDDQFSVERPDGSNFTLKIRSTKLEDSAMYFCASIPDTFNSPLHFGNGTRLTVT.

This rearrangement joins TRBV7-6 to TRBJ1-2, with D maybe TRBD1 (5 bases). V was trimmed by 5 bases and J by 2 bases, leaving 9 bases between them. Germline V gene lookup returns CDR1 SGHVS and CDR2 FNYEAQ. CDR3 size: 13 residues. CDR3 residues: CASSPQGNYGYTF. CDR3 in DNA: TGTGCCAGCAGCCCCCAGGGAAACTATGGCTACACCTTC.

This chain uses TRBV28 with TRBJ2-7; 9 nucleotides agree with TRBD1. The V gene's germline CDR1 is MDHEN and CDR2 SYDVKM. The CDR3 covers 12 residues. The CDR3 coding sequence is TGTGCTACACAGGGGGCTACCTACGAGCAGTACTTC. Protein product: CATQGATYEQYF.

This chain links TRBV28 with TRBJ2-1, with D possibly being TRBD2 (5 bases). V lost 3 bases, J lost 6 bases, and 12 bases lay in between. The germline V gene encodes CDR1 MDHEN and CDR2 SYDVKM. This CDR3 has 14 amino acids. CDR3: CASSLPGSPNEQFF. The CDR3, as DNA: TGTGCCAGCAGTTTGCCGGGGAGTCCCAATGAGCAGTTCTTC. The full variable domain, its missing parts supplied by reference TRBV28 and TRBJ2-1, is DVKVTQSSRYLVKRTGEKVFLECVQDMDHENMFWYRQDPGLGLRLIYFSYDVKMKEKGDIPEGYSVSREKKERFSLILESASTNQTSMYLCASSLPGSPNEQFFGPGTRLTVL.

The rearrangement joins TRBV10-3 to TRBJ2-7; 9 bases agree with TRBD2. V lost 5 bases, J lost 1 base, and 3 bases stayed unmatched. The CDR3 length is 14 residues. Germline CDR1 reads ENHRY; CDR2 reads SYGVKD. CDR3 nucleotide sequence: TGTGCCATCAGTAATAGCGGGGGATCCTACGAGCAGTACTTC. Protein sequence: CAISNSGGSYEQYF.

The CDR3 reads CSGWTSKTEQFF. The CDR3 nucleotides read TGCAGCGGCTGGACTAGCAAAACTGAGCAGTTCTTC. The chain employs TRBV29-1 and TRBJ2-1; TRBD2 matches 8 bases. This CDR3 is 12 amino acids long. V trimming: 7 bases; J trimming: 9 bases; junction bases outside the gene matches: 8. Germline V gives CDR1 SQVTM, CDR2 ANQGSEA.

This chain joins TRBV7-9 and TRBJ2-1; 11 bases fit TRBD2. The CDR3 length is 16 residues. Germline assignment: CDR1 SEHNR and CDR2 FQNEAQ (reference sequence). V was pared by 8 bases and J by 6 bases, with 12 bases of the junction left unmatched. CDR3 DNA: TGTGCCAGCGGACAGATTGGACTAGCGGGTATCAATGAGCAGTTCTTC. Amino acid sequence: CASGQIGLAGINEQFF. The full variable domain, completed using reference TRBV7-9 and TRBJ2-1, is DTGVSQNPRHKITKRGQNVTFRCDPISEHNRLYWYRQTLGQGPEFLTYFQNEAQLEKSRLLSDRFSAERPKGSFSTLEIQRTEQGDSAMYLCASGQIGLAGINEQFFGPGTRLTVL.

The chain links TRBV7-9 to TRBJ2-3; D remains unclear. V was cut by 2 bases and J by 4 bases, with 13 bases left in between. Per germline, CDR1 SEHNR and CDR2 FQNEAQ (reference sequence). This CDR3 has 15 residues. The CDR3 spells CASSLFTVSPDTQYF. In DNA, the CDR3 is TGTGCCAGCAGCTTATTTACAGTTTCCCCAGATACGCAGTATTTT.

The chain couples TRBV29-1 to TRBJ2-1; 13 bases agree with TRBD2. Looked up from germline, CDR1 is SQVTM and CDR2 is ANQGSEA. Trimming took 5 bases from V and 10 from J; bases not matched to a gene: 5. This CDR3 has 13 residues. CDR3: CSVTSGRASEQFF. The CDR3 region has the DNA TGCAGCGTTACTAGCGGGAGGGCCTCGGAGCAGTTCTTC.

This chain's CDR3 is CASSYDRGSSEQFF. The CDR3, as DNA: TGTGCCAGCAGTTACGACAGGGGATCCAGTGAGCAGTTCTTC. The chain is built from TRBV6-5 and TRBJ2-1, with 8 bases fitting TRBD1. Per germline, CDR1 MNHEY and CDR2 SVGAGI. V trimming: 2 bases; J trimming: 9 bases; junction bases outside the gene matches: 6. The CDR3 contains 14 residues.

The rearrangement uses TRBV6-5 and TRBJ2-1; D unresolved. V was cut by 7 bases and J by 6 bases, with 7 bases left in between. CDR1 MNHEY and CDR2 SVGAGI come from the germline V gene. The CDR3 length is 11 residues. The CDR3 nucleotides read TGTGCCAGCACTAACCTCAATGAGCAGTTCTTC. Translating gives CASTNLNEQFF.

This chain joins TRBV5-1 and TRBJ1-3; perhaps TRBD1 as D (5 bases). V was cut by 1 base and J by 7 bases, with 18 bases left in between. The CDR3 is made up of 16 amino acids. Germline CDR1 reads SGHRS; CDR2 reads YFSETQ. The CDR3 nucleotides are TGCGCCAGCAGCTTGACAAACTCCAGGGAGGGGAACACCATATATTTT. Residues: CASSLTNSREGNTIYF.

V and J are TRBV5-1 and TRBJ1-1, with 10 bases aligning to TRBD1. This CDR3 comprises 15 residues. V gave up 5 bases and J gave up 3 bases; unmatched junction bases: 7. Germline V lookup: CDR1 SGHRS, CDR2 YFSETQ. This chain's CDR3 is CASSRDRGGDTEAFF. CDR3 coding DNA: TGCGCCAGCAGTAGGGACAGGGGAGGGGACACTGAAGCTTTCTTT.

This chain connects TRBV5-6 to TRBJ2-3, with D perhaps TRBD2 (5 bases). Trimming cost V 4 bases and J 4 bases, with 13 bases left between them. Germline CDR1 and CDR2: SGHDT and YYEEEE. The CDR3 is made up of 14 amino acids. Here the CDR3 DNA reads TGTGCCAGCAGCCGAGGGCGAGGAGCAGATACGCAGTATTTT. Amino acids: CASSRGRGADTQYF.